This TCR beta chain was recorded in a study of T cells in Graves' hyperthyroidism and ophthalmopathy. Looked up from germline, CDR1 is SGHTA and CDR2 is FQGTGA. The J segment lost 5 bases and the V segment lost 5 bases, leaving 9 bases of the junction unmatched. This CDR3 has 15 residues. A remark on this clonotype: The antigen is not known.

Ophthalmopathy patients showed a Clinical Activity Score of at least 3, NOSPECS grade of at least 4 and duration under 3 months. From RNA transcripts, TCR beta CDR3 regions were amplified. The TCR CDR3 first-round RT-PCR relied on the HTBI primer set. One entry per CDR3 protein, called by TCRdb with MiXCR from the multiplex PCR reads. This sample has hundreds of thousands of distinct CDR3 sequences, with approximately 24% found just once. Study-wide points: A model using 13 V-J features told ophthalmopathy apart from stable hyperthyroidism.

The sequencing input was blood. This chain uses TRBV7-3 with TRBJ2-5, with 9 bases matching TRBD2. The source is a woman aged 40 to 55 with Graves' ophthalmopathy. CDR3 loop: CASSIQRGEGETQYF. The CDR3 coding sequence is TGTGCCAGCAGCATTCAGCGGGGGGAGGGGGAGACCCAGTACTTC.